The 27 T cell receptor beta chains listed next were all sequenced from one sample in a study of T cells in Graves' hyperthyroidism and ophthalmopathy (dated by TCRdb to between 2018 and 2021). The library was built by means of multiplex PCR. The sequencer listed for this sample is Illumina HiSeq 2000. The TCR beta CDR3 regions were amplified from the RNA transcripts. The first round of RT-PCR for the TCR CDR3 was performed with the HTBI primer set and the Qiagen OneStep RT-PCR kit. The public reads were reanalyzed by TCRdb: fastp trimming at Q25, MiXCR alignment, in-frame beta chains only. Rows with one shared CDR3 protein collapse into an entry with the most common genes and DNA. This sample holds about 49,000 distinct CDR3 sequences; roughly 51% were observed only once. Around a third of the sample goes to the ten largest clones. Sequencing used peripheral blood or thyroid tissue (not recorded which). The receptors stem from a man aged 18 to 35 with Graves' hyperthyroidism.

The chain joins TRBV2 to TRBJ1-6, with TRBD1 identical over 8 bases. V shed 7 bases and J 9 bases; nucleotides not matched to a gene: 8. The CDR3 loop spans 14 amino acids. Germline V lookup: CDR1 SNHLY, CDR2 FYNNEI. CDR3 bases: TGTGCCAGCATCCAGGGGGCTGATAGTTCACCCCTCCACTTT. This translates into CASIQGADSSPLHF.

The chain is built from TRBV5-1 and TRBJ2-7; TRBD1 matches at 7 bases. Germline values: CDR1 SGHRS, CDR2 YFSETQ. V lost 5 bases to trimming and J lost 4 bases; unmatched junction nucleotides: 6. The length of the CDR3 is 13 residues. This CDR3 reads CASRPGTEYEQYF. DNA of the CDR3: TGCGCCAGCAGACCCGGGACAGAATACGAGCAGTACTTC.

The chain carries TRBV11-2 and TRBJ1-2; D is uncertain. Germline CDR1 is SGHAT and CDR2 is FQNNGV. Deletions cut 5 bases from V and 2 bases from J, with 9 bases between. This CDR3 comprises 13 residues. The CDR3 here is CASSQDGNYGYTF. In nucleotides, the CDR3 is TGTGCCAGCAGCCAGGACGGGAACTATGGCTACACCTTC. The whole variable domain, filled in from reference TRBV11-2 and TRBJ1-2, reads EAGVAQSPRYKIIEKRQSVAFWCNPISGHATLYWYQQILGQGPKLLIQFQNNGVVDDSQLPKDRFSAERLKGVDSTLKIQPAKLEDSAVYLCASSQDGNYGYTFGSGTRLTVV.

This clonotype was counted a few times. The junction differs from germline at one of its ends, possibly a read error. The rearrangement links TRBV24-1 to TRBJ2-2; 7 bases are a match to TRBD1. Germline assignment: CDR1 KGHDR and CDR2 SFDVKD. The CDR3 length is 15 residues. This chain's CDR3 is CATSGWDRPPGELLF. The CDR3 bases are TGTGCCACCAGTGGTTGGGACAGACCTCCCGGGGAGCTGCTTTTT.

V usage is TRBV7-9 and J usage is TRBJ1-1; D unclear. CDR1 SEHNR and CDR2 FQNEAQ come from the germline V gene (reference sequence). The CDR3 runs to 15 residues. The CDR3 DNA is TGTACCCGCAGCTTACAGCGAACCCAGAACACTGAAGCTTTCTTT. It translates to CTRSLQRTQNTEAFF. Using reference TRBV7-9 and TRBJ1-1 for the parts outside the CDR3, the full variable domain is DTGVSQNPRHKITKRGQNVTFRCDPISEHNRLYWYRQTLGQGPEFLTYFQNEAQLEKSRLLSDRFSAERPKGSFSTLEIQRTEQGDSAMYLCTRSLQRTQNTEAFFGQGTRLTVV.

This chain links TRBV28 with TRBJ1-3; no clear D gene. The CDR3 loop spans 16 amino acids. The V gene lost 5 bases and the J gene lost 0 bases, with 14 bases spanning the gap. Germline lookup yields CDR1 MDHEN and CDR2 SYDVKM. The CDR3 DNA reads TGTGCCAGCAGTCCTTATAGTGCCCTCTCTGGAAACACCATATATTTT. Protein product: CASSPYSALSGNTIYF. The entire variable domain, with the rest obtained from reference TRBV28 and TRBJ1-3, is as follows: DVKVTQSSRYLVKRTGEKVFLECVQDMDHENMFWYRQDPGLGLRLIYFSYDVKMKEKGDIPEGYSVSREKKERFSLILESASTNQTSMYLCASSPYSALSGNTIYFGEGSWLTVV.

The J gene is TRBJ1-5, the V gene TRBV7-6; 10 nucleotides match TRBD1. V trimming: 0 bases; J trimming: 3 bases; junction bases outside the gene matches: 8. Germline-derived CDR1 and CDR2 are SGHVS and FNYEAQ. This CDR3 has 18 residues. The CDR3 spells CASSLASTGGFANQPQHF. The CDR3 nucleotides are TGTGCCAGCAGCTTAGCGTCGACAGGGGGCTTCGCCAATCAGCCCCAGCATTTT.

This chain uses TRBV19 with TRBJ2-7, with a possible D match to TRBD1 (7 bases). V lost 3 bases, J lost 2 bases, and 11 bases lay in between. CDR3 size: 14 residues. Per germline, CDR1 LNHDA and CDR2 SQIVND (reference sequence). The CDR3 spells CASSMPGGTYEQYF. The CDR3 region has the DNA TGTGCCAGTAGTATGCCAGGGGGGACCTACGAGCAGTACTTC.

This clonotype has ten or more counts. V is TRBV5-1 and J is TRBJ2-2; D gene uncertain. V dropped 4 bases and J dropped 1 base, with 11 bases sitting between them. This CDR3 contains 15 residues. Germline CDR1 reads SGHRS; CDR2 reads YFSETQ. The CDR3 DNA reads TGCGCCAGCAGCCCCGGCACAAAGAACACCGGGGAGCTGTTTTTT. It yields the protein CASSPGTKNTGELFF.

This clonotype was recorded at least ten times. This chain connects TRBV29-1 to TRBJ1-2; D gene ambiguous. Trimming pared 7 bases from V and 4 bases from J, leaving 13 bases between. The CDR3 consists of 12 residues. Germline loops: CDR1 SQVTM, CDR2 ANQGSEA. The CDR3 DNA sequence: TGCAGCGCTGGGGAGGTGGGCTATGGCTACACCTTC. As protein: CSAGEVGYGYTF.

The chain uses TRBV7-6 and TRBJ1-1; D might be TRBD1 (6 bases). Between the trimmed V and J ends, which lost 5 bases and 0 bases, there was a span of 10 bases. The CDR3 extends over 14 amino acids. Germline assignment: CDR1 SGHVS and CDR2 FNYEAQ. The CDR3 DNA sequence: TGTGCCAGCAGCCAACAGGGTCTGAACACTGAAGCTTTCTTT. This translates into CASSQQGLNTEAFF.

This clonotype was found a few times. The chain joins TRBV30 to TRBJ1-3; D gene ambiguous. Trimming shortened V by 2 bases and J by 1 base, and 18 bases separated the two germline ends. This CDR3 contains 17 residues. The V gene's germline CDR1 is GTSNPN and CDR2 SVGIG (reference sequence). The CDR3 region has the DNA TGTGCCTGGAGTCTAGGAGTGGGTCAGCTATCTGGAAACACCATATATTTT. Translation: CAWSLGVGQLSGNTIYF.

This clonotype was observed many times. The CDR3 DNA reads as TGCAGCGTGAGGCCCGGGACTAGCGGGAGTAGGAGGGAGCAGTACTTC. It translates to CSVRPGTSGSRREQYF. The chain joins TRBV29-1 to TRBJ2-7; TRBD2 aligns across 14 bases. CDR3 length equals 16 residues. Losses at the gene ends were 6 bases for V and 7 bases for J; bases not matched to a gene: 14. The V gene's germline CDR1 is SQVTM and CDR2 ANQGSEA.

This clonotype was counted at least ten times. V gene TRBV20-1 combines with J gene TRBJ2-7; 9 bases are shared with TRBD1. Germline CDR1 reads DFQATT; CDR2 reads SNEGSKA (reference sequence). V lost 5 bases and J lost 2; bases outside the gene matches: 4. The CDR3 contains 13 residues. The CDR3 loop is CSAWTGDTYEQYF. The CDR3 region has the DNA TGCAGTGCTTGGACAGGGGACACCTACGAGCAGTACTTC.

This clonotype occurred many times. V and J are TRBV5-1 and TRBJ2-5, with D possibly matching TRBD1 (6 bases). Germline V lookup: CDR1 SGHRS, CDR2 YFSETQ. V shed 2 bases and J shed 2 bases, with 13 bases lying between them. The CDR3 is 15 amino acids. In nucleotides, the CDR3 is TGCGCCAGCAGCTTTGTGGGGGCCCTACAAGAGACCCAGTACTTC. Translation: CASSFVGALQETQYF.

The chain employs TRBV25-1 and TRBJ1-1; D possibly corresponds to TRBD1 (6 bases). Per the germline V gene, CDR1 is MGHDK and CDR2 is SYGVNS. The ends were cut back, 6 bases at V and 1 base at J, with 12 bases in the middle. CDR3 size: 14 residues. CDR3: CASRQGRWNTEAFF. Here the CDR3 DNA reads TGTGCCAGCAGACAGGGACGGTGGAACACTGAAGCTTTCTTT.

This clonotype was detected ten times or more. The chain carries TRBV5-1 and TRBJ2-2, with D tentatively TRBD1 or TRBD2 (5 bases each). Germline V gene lookup returns CDR1 SGHRS and CDR2 YFSETQ. This CDR3 has 16 amino acids. V was pared by 3 bases and J by 1 base, with 13 bases between. The CDR3 bases are TGCGCCAGCAGCTCAACCCCGGGACGGAACACCGGGGAGCTGTTTTTT. Residues: CASSSTPGRNTGELFF. The whole variable domain, filled in from reference TRBV5-1 and TRBJ2-2, reads KAGVTQTPRYLIKTRGQQVTLSCSPISGHRSVSWYQQTPGQGLQFLFEYFSETQRNKGNFPGRFSGRQFSNSRSEMNVSTLELGDSALYLCASSSTPGRNTGELFFGEGSRLTVL.

This clonotype was found many times. V gene TRBV4-2 combines with J gene TRBJ1-6; 8 nucleotides align to TRBD1. Germline loops: CDR1 LGHNA, CDR2 YNFKEQ. The CDR3 covers 16 residues. Trimming removed 2 bases from V and 3 bases from J; junction bases left unmatched: 3. DNA of the CDR3: TGTGCCAGCAGCCAAAACACAGGGGGCTATAATTCACCCCTCCACTTT. As protein: CASSQNTGGYNSPLHF.

V and J are TRBV5-5 and TRBJ2-5; 9 bases match TRBD1. Losses at the gene ends were 4 bases for V and 1 base for J; bases not matched to a gene: 8. The CDR3 has 16 residues. Looked up from germline, CDR1 is SGHKS and CDR2 is YYEKEE (reference sequence). The DNA of the CDR3 is TGTGCCAGCAGCACAAGCCAGGGACAGGGCCAAGAGACCCAGTACTTC. Translated, it gives CASSTSQGQGQETQYF. The full variable domain, with the rest looked up from reference TRBV5-5 and TRBJ2-5, is DAGVTQSPTHLIKTRGQQVTLRCSPISGHKSVSWYQQVLGQGPQFIFQYYEKEERGRGNFPDRFSARQFPNYSSELNVNALLLGDSALYLCASSTSQGQGQETQYFGPGTRLLVL.

Comment on this clonotype: The junction does not match germline at one end; this may be a read error. The V call is TRBV10-3, the J call TRBJ1-5, with TRBD1 as a possible D gene (5 bases). This CDR3 region has 16 residues. In germline, CDR1 is ENHRY, CDR2 SYGVKD. In nucleotides, the CDR3 is TGTGCCAGCAGTGAAGGGGACCACTATAGCAATCAGCCCCAGCATTTT. Its translation is CASSEGDHYSNQPQHF.

In this sample, this clonotype turned up many times. Compared with germline, one end of the junction differs, possibly owing to a read error. This CDR3 is CASSFAGGSGQYTSPLHF. The CDR3 nucleotides are TGTGCCAGCAGTTTCGCCGGAGGTTCGGGACAGTATACTTCACCCCTCCACTTT. This rearrangement joins TRBV5-8 to TRBJ1-6; 7 bases fit TRBD1. The CDR3 covers 18 residues. Germline CDR1 reads SGHTS; CDR2 reads YDEGEE.

This chain connects TRBV2 to TRBJ1-1; D is perhaps TRBD1 (5 bases). Per the germline V gene, CDR1 is SNHLY and CDR2 is FYNNEI. The CDR3 contains 13 residues. V lost 1 base, J lost 10 bases, and 13 bases lay in between. The CDR3 region is CASSEDLGARAFF. The DNA for the CDR3 is TGTGCCAGCAGTGAAGATTTAGGGGCGAGAGCTTTCTTT.

The chain recombines TRBV5-1 with TRBJ1-6; D gene unclear. Germline loops: CDR1 SGHRS, CDR2 YFSETQ. This CDR3 is 12 amino acids long. Deletions cut 5 bases from V and 7 bases from J, with 7 bases between. The CDR3 protein is CASRLGNSPLHF. The CDR3 DNA reads TGCGCCAGCAGACTCGGGAATTCACCCCTCCACTTT. Variable domain in full (rest from reference TRBV5-1 and TRBJ1-6): KAGVTQTPRYLIKTRGQQVTLSCSPISGHRSVSWYQQTPGQGLQFLFEYFSETQRNKGNFPGRFSGRQFSNSRSEMNVSTLELGDSALYLCASRLGNSPLHFGNGTRLTVT.

This chain joins TRBV7-2 and TRBJ1-1, with D hard to call. The CDR3 consists of 13 residues. Germline V gene sequence: CDR1 SGHTA, CDR2 FQGNSA. Trimming cost V 5 bases and J 2 bases, with 9 bases left between them. The CDR3 is CASSPDPNTEAFF. The CDR3 coding sequence is TGTGCCAGCAGCCCCGACCCAAACACTGAAGCTTTCTTT.

This clonotype was observed many times. This could be a read error, since a much larger clone is one nucleotide away. This sequence joins TRBV2 and TRBJ1-6; TRBD1 is a possible D gene (6 bases). The CDR3 runs to 16 residues. V lost 5 bases and J 4 bases, leaving 15 bases between the germline ends. CDR1 and CDR2 (germline): SNHLY, FYNNEI. The CDR3 is CASSSNSGTYNSPLHF. CDR3 sequence (DNA): TGTGCCAGCAGTTCTAACTCCGGGACATATAATTCACCCCTCCACTTT.

The V and J genes are TRBV7-2 and TRBJ1-6; 7 bases match TRBD1. Germline V CDR1 and CDR2: SGHTA, FQGNSA. The CDR3 contains 14 residues. V gave up 6 bases and J gave up 9 bases; unmatched junction bases: 8. CDR3 protein: CASRGRQGGSPLHF. DNA for the CDR3: TGTGCCAGCAGGGGGAGACAGGGTGGTTCACCCCTCCACTTT.

This clonotype showed up many times. The chain is built from TRBV4-2 and TRBJ1-5; D possibly corresponds to TRBD1 (6 bases). The CDR3 length is 15 residues. The ends were cut back, 1 base at V and 2 bases at J, with 9 bases in the middle. Germline V gives CDR1 LGHNA, CDR2 YNFKEQ. The CDR3 sequence: CASSQVSGGNQPQHF. The CDR3 coding sequence is TGTGCCAGCAGCCAAGTTTCAGGGGGCAATCAGCCCCAGCATTTT.